This TCR beta chain was sequenced during a study of T-cell reconstitution after alpha-beta-depleted transplantation in children. With 3 bases clipped from V and 2 bases from J, the junction kept 5 bases outside the gene matches. This CDR3 comprises 16 residues. This clonotype occurred a few times. Unique molecular identifiers were used in preparing the TCRbeta library. Via MiXCR, TCRdb re-called the PCR reads, giving one row per CDR3 protein. The sample lists 440,000 or so distinct CDR3 sequences; approximately 11% were seen once. This TCR came from a human donor who donated a stem cell graft to a child with acute myeloid leukemia. V usage is TRBV12-3 or TRBV12-4 and J usage is TRBJ2-7, with 12 bases fitting TRBD2. The material was PBMCs from the stem cell graft donor, obtained from the stem cell graft. CDR3 sequence reads: CASSFTGLAGAYEQYF. The CDR3 DNA is TGTGCCAGCAGTTTTACGGGACTAGCGGGTGCCTACGAGCAGTACTTC.